What follows describes a single TCR beta chain. Its target is unknown. The J segment lost 3 bases and the V segment lost 5 bases, leaving 3 bases of the junction unmatched. CDR3 size: 14 residues. The germline gives CDR1 SNHLY, CDR2 FYNNEI. The data stem from a study of long-term antiretroviral therapy in people with HIV. Study outcomes and limitations: Upon ART, diversity increased but remained lower than transplant donor controls.

Running of the v3.0 immunoSEQ assay took place at survey level. Here immunoSEQ multiplex PCR was the method, and the copy in TCRdb shows in-frame clones only, minus some. The sample shows roughly 34,000 clones, around 79% of them seen only once. The J gene is TRBJ2-3, the V gene TRBV2; 9 bases line up with TRBD2. The TCR originated in a man between 18 and 35 years old with HIV. This sample comprised unsorted PBMCs, obtained 1.9 years after starting antiretroviral therapy. CDR3 bases: TGTGCCAGCAGTCCGGGACTAGCAACAGATACGCAGTATTTT. Translation gives CASSPGLATDTQYF.